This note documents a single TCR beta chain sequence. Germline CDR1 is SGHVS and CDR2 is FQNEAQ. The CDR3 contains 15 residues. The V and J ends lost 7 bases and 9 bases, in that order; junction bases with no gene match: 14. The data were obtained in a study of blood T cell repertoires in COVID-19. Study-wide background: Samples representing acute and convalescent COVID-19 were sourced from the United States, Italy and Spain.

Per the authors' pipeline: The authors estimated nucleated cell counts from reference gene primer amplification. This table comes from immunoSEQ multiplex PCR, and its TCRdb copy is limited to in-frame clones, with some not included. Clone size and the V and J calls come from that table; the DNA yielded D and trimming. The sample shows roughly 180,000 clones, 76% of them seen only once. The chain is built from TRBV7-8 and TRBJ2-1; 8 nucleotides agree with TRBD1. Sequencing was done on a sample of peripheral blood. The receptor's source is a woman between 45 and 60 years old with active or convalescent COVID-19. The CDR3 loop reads CASTQTGTGNSEQFF. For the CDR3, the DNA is TGTGCCAGCACCCAAACCGGGACAGGTAACTCTGAGCAGTTCTTC.